This T cell receptor (beta chain) emerged from a study of cytomegalovirus exposure and HLA in healthy donors. Broader study findings: Through in vitro validation, three CMV-associated chains were shown to be specific for CMV antigens.

As concerns this clone: Its target is not known.

The PCR made use of 60 Vbeta and 13 Jbeta primers. Assay: immunoSEQ multiplex PCR; the TCRdb copy retains only in-frame clones and omits some. The table has around 160,000 clones, more than 65% seen once. Deletions cut 3 bases from V and 5 bases from J, with 5 bases between. CDR1 is MNHEY and CDR2 is SMNVEV in the germline V gene (reference sequence). There are 12 residues in the CDR3. This receptor was obtained from a man aged 18 to 29 in good health and CMV-seropositive. Material: PBMCs. V usage is TRBV27 and J usage is TRBJ2-1; D is undetermined. The CDR3 nucleotides are TGTGCCAGCAGTTTTCCGGACAATGAGCAGTTCTTC. Translation gives CASSFPDNEQFF.